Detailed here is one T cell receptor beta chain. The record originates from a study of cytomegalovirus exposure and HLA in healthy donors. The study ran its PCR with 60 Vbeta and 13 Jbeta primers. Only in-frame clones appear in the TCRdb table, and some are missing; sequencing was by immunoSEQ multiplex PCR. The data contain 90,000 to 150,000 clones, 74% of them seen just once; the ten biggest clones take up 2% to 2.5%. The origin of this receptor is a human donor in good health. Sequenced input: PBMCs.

CDR3 coding DNA: TGTGCCAGCAGCTCCTGGGACTCGAACACCGGGGAGCTGTTTTTT. Translation: CASSSWDSNTGELFF. This chain joins TRBV9 and TRBJ2-2, with D possibly being TRBD2 (6 bases). CDR1 is SGDLS and CDR2 is YYNGEE in the germline V gene. This CDR3 contains 15 residues. Trimming pared 4 bases from V and 0 bases from J, leaving 10 bases between.